This T cell receptor (beta chain) was captured by sequencing in a study of CD8 T cells in ankylosing spondylitis. Study results and limitations: According to the report, clones linked to the disease were significantly enriched in matched synovial fluid samples taken from ankylosing spondylitis patients.

TCRdb reanalysed the 5' RACE reads using MiXCR and keeps one entry per CDR3 protein. Counted here are around 330,000 distinct CDR3 sequences, 11% occurring once; the ten biggest clones make up roughly 9%. This clonotype turned up a few times. Its antigen is currently unknown. Per the germline V gene, CDR1 is SGHDT and CDR2 is YYEEEE. Deletions cut 1 base from V and 0 bases from J, with 11 bases between. This CDR3 is built from 16 residues. Specimen: blood, either unsorted or a sorted T cell fraction (not recorded which). The receptor's source is a female donor with ankylosing spondylitis or in good health (not recorded which). The J gene is TRBJ1-3, the V gene TRBV5-6; perhaps TRBD1 as D (6 bases). Here the CDR3 DNA reads TGTGCCAGCAGCTTGAGGGGGGGCGACTCTGGAAACACCATATATTTT. Translating it yields CASSLRGGDSGNTIYF.